This T cell receptor (beta chain) was sequenced in a study of T cell repertoires in cytomegalovirus infection. MiXCR was run by TCRdb on the reads, yielding one entry per CDR3 protein. The sample lists 560,000 or so distinct CDR3 sequences, 16% occurring once. CDR3 length equals 13 residues. Trimming took off 2 bases at V and 4 bases at J, with 7 bases between the two ends. This clonotype was recorded at least ten times. Its antigen is not identified. Study results and caveats: There were HLA-C-restricted CMV-specific TCR beta clonotypes dominating the ex vivo response.

Sequenced: CD8+ T cells from PBMCs. The sequence was collected from a human donor in good health (CMV status not recorded). Some clones in this sample may be carry-over from other donors' samples. This sequence joins TRBV12-3 or TRBV12-4 and TRBJ2-3; D uncertain. The CDR3 sequence is CASSLLVPDTQYF. In DNA, the CDR3 is TGTGCCAGCAGTTTACTAGTCCCAGATACGCAGTATTTT.